The 24 T cell receptor beta chains below all came from one sample that was sequenced in a study of identical twins. TCRdb re-analysed the 5' RACE reads in MiXCR, keeping a single row per CDR3 protein. The sample records roughly 700,000 distinct CDR3 sequences, under 9% being singletons. The same specimen was also included in a second study, on yellow fever vaccine responses in identical twins.

Source material: PBMCs. All receptors come from a woman aged 18-29 years in good health.

This clonotype was found a few times. This sequence joins TRBV29-1 and TRBJ1-2; no clear D gene. The germline CDR1 and CDR2 sequences are SQVTM and ANQGSEA. The CDR3 runs 11 residues. Trimming left V 4 bases short and J 4 bases short, with 7 bases between. This chain's CDR3 is CSVVLPYGYTF. The DNA for the CDR3 is TGCAGCGTTGTTTTACCCTATGGCTACACCTTC.

The chain couples TRBV6-2 or TRBV6-3 to TRBJ2-1; D gene unclear. The CDR3 is 13 amino acids. Germline CDR1 reads MNHEY; CDR2 reads SVGEGT. Trimming stripped 11 bases from V and 4 bases from J, with 15 bases between. CDR3: CAGQASSYNEQFF. For the CDR3, the DNA is TGTGCCGGGCAGGCGAGTTCTTACAATGAGCAGTTCTTC.

This clonotype was recorded a few times. The chain carries TRBV28 and TRBJ2-2, with TRBD1 matching 8 bases. Germline V gene lookup returns CDR1 MDHEN and CDR2 SYDVKM. V dropped 5 bases and J dropped 7; count of bases not matched to a gene: 12. There are 16 residues in the CDR3. CDR3 in amino acids: CASSPDRENVNGELFF. Written as DNA, the CDR3 is TGTGCCAGCAGTCCGGACAGGGAGAATGTCAACGGGGAGCTGTTTTTT. The whole variable domain, filled in from reference TRBV28 and TRBJ2-2, reads DVKVTQSSRYLVKRTGEKVFLECVQDMDHENMFWYRQDPGLGLRLIYFSYDVKMKEKGDIPEGYSVSREKKERFSLILESASTNQTSMYLCASSPDRENVNGELFFGEGSRLTVL.

The V gene is TRBV28, the J gene TRBJ2-5, with D perhaps matching TRBD2 (5 bases). CDR3 length equals 17 residues. CDR1 MDHEN and CDR2 SYDVKM come from the germline V gene. V was cut by 1 base and J by 0 bases, with 15 bases left in between. The CDR3 nucleotides read TGTGCCAGCAGTTTATACCCCGCTCTAGCTAACCAAGAGACCCAGTACTTC. It encodes CASSLYPALANQETQYF.

This clonotype came up many times. V gene TRBV18 combines with J gene TRBJ2-1; D uncertain. CDR1 is KGHSH and CDR2 is LQKENI in the germline V gene. The V end lost 3 bases, the J end lost 5 bases, and 5 bases lay between the germline ends. This CDR3 has 12 residues. CDR3 sequence: CASSPQNNEQFF. The CDR3 DNA follows: TGTGCCAGCTCACCCCAGAACAATGAGCAGTTCTTC.

A few counts support this clonotype. This chain joins TRBV20-1 and TRBJ1-5; D possibly corresponds to TRBD1 (5 bases). CDR3 length: 13 residues. V gave up 5 bases and J gave up 5 bases, with 13 bases separating them. Germline values: CDR1 DFQATT, CDR2 SNEGSKA (reference sequence). CDR3 coding DNA: TGCAGTGCTCTCCGGGACGCGGATCAGCCCCAGCATTTT. This gives the protein CSALRDADQPQHF.

This clonotype came up many times. The V gene is TRBV4-3, the J gene TRBJ2-2; 10 bases match TRBD2. Germline CDR1 is LGHNA and CDR2 is YSLEER. The CDR3 is 17 residues long. J gave up 5 bases and V 0 bases, and 6 bases lay outside the gene matches. This chain's CDR3 is CASSQDVLAGDTGELFF. CDR3 DNA sequence: TGCGCCAGCAGCCAAGACGTCCTAGCGGGAGATACCGGGGAGCTGTTTTTT.

The chain combines TRBV29-1 with TRBJ1-1, with 10 bases lining up with TRBD1. The J segment lost 7 bases and the V segment lost 7 bases, leaving 6 bases of the junction unmatched. CDR1 and CDR2 from the germline V gene are SQVTM and ANQGSEA. CDR3 length: 12 amino acids. Here the CDR3 DNA reads TGCAGCGCCCTGGGGACAGGGGTTGAAGCTTTCTTT. Its protein is CSALGTGVEAFF.

The chain is built from TRBV4-2 and TRBJ2-5; TRBD2 matches at 7 bases. From germline, CDR1 is LGHNA and CDR2 YNFKEQ. CDR3 size: 14 residues. Trimming took 0 bases from V and 5 from J; bases not matched to a gene: 3. The CDR3 DNA is TGTGCCAGCAGCCAAGAGACTAGCAGGGAGACCCAGTACTTC. Translating gives CASSQETSRETQYF.

This clonotype was observed at least ten times. This chain links TRBV28 with TRBJ2-2, with TRBD2 matching over 11 bases. This CDR3 has 17 amino acids. V dropped 4 bases and J dropped 1; count of bases not matched to a gene: 5. Germline V gene data show CDR1 as MDHEN and CDR2 as SYDVKM. CDR3 nucleotide sequence: TGTGCCAGCAGTTCCATCACTAGCGGGAGGAACACCGGGGAGCTGTTTTTT. Residues: CASSSITSGRNTGELFF. The variable domain in full, completed from reference TRBV28 and TRBJ2-2, reads DVKVTQSSRYLVKRTGEKVFLECVQDMDHENMFWYRQDPGLGLRLIYFSYDVKMKEKGDIPEGYSVSREKKERFSLILESASTNQTSMYLCASSSITSGRNTGELFFGEGSRLTVL.

This clonotype appeared many times. The genes are TRBV14 and TRBJ2-3, with D perhaps TRBD2 (5 bases). Germline V gives CDR1 SGHDN, CDR2 FVKESK. This CDR3 is built from 15 residues. V lost 0 bases and J lost 2, with 9 bases in between. This chain's CDR3 is CASSQDTGNTDTQYF. CDR3 sequence (DNA): TGTGCCAGCAGCCAAGATACCGGGAACACAGATACGCAGTATTTT. Filled out from reference TRBV14 and TRBJ2-3, the complete variable domain reads EAGVTQFPSHSVIEKGQTVTLRCDPISGHDNLYWYRRVMGKEIKFLLHFVKESKQDESGMPNNRFLAERTGGTYSTLKVQPAELEDSGVYFCASSQDTGNTDTQYFGPGTRLTVL.

The chain is built from TRBV6-2 or TRBV6-3 and TRBJ2-1, with a weak D call TRBD2 (6 bases). Germline-derived CDR1 and CDR2 are MNHEY and SVGEGT. Trimming pared 10 bases from V and 5 bases from J, leaving 21 bases between. The CDR3 length is 15 residues. The CDR3 nucleotides are TGTGCCACACTGCGAGGCGGGGAATCCGACAATGAGCAGTTCTTC. This sequence encodes CATLRGGESDNEQFF.

There are a few counts of this clonotype. The chain is built from TRBV29-1 and TRBJ1-2, with 11 nucleotides matching TRBD1. V was clipped by 7 bases and J by 6 bases; unmatched bases: 4. This CDR3 comprises 12 residues. CDR1 and CDR2 from the germline V gene are SQVTM and ANQGSEA. CDR3 protein: CSAGTGGHGYTF. The CDR3 coding sequence is TGCAGCGCAGGGACAGGGGGGCATGGCTACACCTTC.

This clonotype was picked up a small number of times. This sequence joins TRBV20-1 and TRBJ2-2; 10 bases are a match to TRBD2. Germline CDR1 and CDR2: DFQATT and SNEGSKA (reference sequence). This CDR3 spans 15 amino acids. V lost 3 bases and J lost 8; bases outside the gene matches: 9. The CDR3 reads CSASLLGLATGELFF. CDR3 nucleotides: TGCAGTGCTAGTCTCCTGGGACTAGCGACGGGGGAGCTGTTTTTT.

The CDR3 sequence: CASSPQGPLNTEAFF. Written as DNA, the CDR3 is TGTGCCAGCAGCCCTCAGGGTCCCCTGAACACTGAAGCTTTCTTT. The chain carries TRBV7-9 and TRBJ1-1, with D possibly TRBD1 on 5 matching bases. Germline lookup yields CDR1 SEHNR and CDR2 FQNEAQ (reference sequence). The CDR3 is 15 residues long. Trimming left V 5 bases short and J 0 bases short, with 13 bases between.

The chain combines TRBV4-3 with TRBJ2-5; TRBD1 aligns across 8 bases. CDR3 length equals 16 residues. From germline, CDR1 is LGHNA and CDR2 YSLEER. Unmatched junction bases numbered 12, after V lost 4 bases and J lost 5 bases. The CDR3 DNA is TGCGCCAGCAGCCCCCGCGGACAGGGAAAGATGGAGACCCAGTACTTC. Translation gives CASSPRGQGKMETQYF.

This clonotype turned up a few times. The chain couples TRBV2 to TRBJ1-2; the D is unclear. CDR3 length equals 14 residues. Germline V lookup: CDR1 SNHLY, CDR2 FYNNEI. V gave up 7 bases and J gave up 3 bases, with 15 bases separating them. CDR3 nucleotides: TGTGCCAGCACGGAGGCGGGCGTCCACTATGGCTACACCTTC. Its protein is CASTEAGVHYGYTF.

This chain joins TRBV4-3 and TRBJ2-7; the D gene is possibly TRBD2 (5 bases). The V and J ends lost 0 bases and 6 bases respectively, with 6 bases between them. The CDR3 has 12 residues. The germline CDR1 and CDR2 sequences are LGHNA and YSLEER. The CDR3 is CASSQEAGEQYF. CDR3 nucleotides: TGCGCCAGCAGCCAAGAGGCGGGCGAGCAGTACTTC.

This clonotype was seen only once. V gene TRBV20-1 combines with J gene TRBJ2-4; TRBD2 agrees at 8 bases. Germline loops: CDR1 DFQATT, CDR2 SNEGSKA (reference sequence). This CDR3 contains 15 residues. The V segment lost 6 bases and the J segment 0 bases; nucleotides outside the gene matches: 7. CDR3 amino acids: CSAPPGGGAKNIQYF. The CDR3 DNA reads TGCAGTGCCCCGCCCGGGGGGGGAGCCAAAAACATTCAGTACTTC.

This clonotype was picked up a small number of times. The rearrangement joins TRBV6-1 to TRBJ2-4; D may be TRBD2 (5 bases). Germline CDR1 and CDR2: MNHNS and SASEGT. The CDR3 loop spans 16 amino acids. The germline V and J ends were trimmed by 6 bases and 2 bases, with 17 bases remaining between them. The CDR3 here is CASRPTLGGSKNIQYF. Here the CDR3 DNA reads TGTGCCAGCAGACCGACCCTGGGCGGGTCCAAAAACATTCAGTACTTC.

This clonotype was seen more than once but under ten times. The genes are TRBV15 and TRBJ2-7; D is perhaps TRBD2 (6 bases). Between the trimmed V and J ends, which lost 5 bases and 2 bases, there was a span of 10 bases. The CDR3 loop spans 13 amino acids. CDR1 LNHNV and CDR2 YYDKDF come from the germline V gene (reference sequence). CDR3 bases: TGTGCCACCAGCGATGGGGGGACCTACGAGCAGTACTTC. This encodes CATSDGGTYEQYF.

In this sample, this clonotype turned up a few times. The gene calls are TRBV7-2 and TRBJ2-3, with D hard to call. The CDR3 is made up of 16 amino acids. V was trimmed by 5 bases and J by 1 base, leaving 16 bases between them. Germline lookup yields CDR1 SGHTA and CDR2 FQGNSA. CDR3 DNA: TGTGCCAGCAGCCCAGGACCTTCTGTGGGCACAGATACGCAGTATTTT. Residues: CASSPGPSVGTDTQYF.

V and J are TRBV10-3 and TRBJ2-3, with TRBD2 matching 8 bases. With 4 bases clipped from V and 3 bases from J, the junction kept 9 bases outside the gene matches. CDR3 size: 16 residues. CDR1 and CDR2 (germline): ENHRY, SYGVKD. CDR3 sequence reads: CAISGGSGEWTDTQYF. The DNA of the CDR3 is TGTGCCATCAGTGGGGGTAGCGGGGAGTGGACAGATACGCAGTATTTT.

This clonotype was counted between two and nine times. The chain joins TRBV12-3 or TRBV12-4 to TRBJ2-1, with no clear D. This CDR3 contains 11 residues. The V end lost 3 bases, the J end lost 9 bases, and 6 bases lay between the germline ends. The CDR3 DNA reads TGTGCCAGCAGTTTCATCGGTGAGCAGTTCTTC. This gives the protein CASSFIGEQFF.